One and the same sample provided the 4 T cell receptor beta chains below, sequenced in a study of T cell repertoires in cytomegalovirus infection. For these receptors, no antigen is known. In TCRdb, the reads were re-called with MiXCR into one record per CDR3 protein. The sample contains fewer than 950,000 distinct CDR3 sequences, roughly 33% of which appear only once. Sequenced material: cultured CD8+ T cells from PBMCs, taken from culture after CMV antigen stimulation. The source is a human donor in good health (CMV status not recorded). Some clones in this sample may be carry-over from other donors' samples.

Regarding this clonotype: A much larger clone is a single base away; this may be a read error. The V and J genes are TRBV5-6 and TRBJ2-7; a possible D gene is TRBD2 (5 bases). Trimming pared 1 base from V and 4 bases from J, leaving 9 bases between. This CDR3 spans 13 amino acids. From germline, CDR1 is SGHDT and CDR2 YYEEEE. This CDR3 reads CASSLNGLYEQYF. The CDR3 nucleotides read TGTGCCAGCAGCTTGAATGGACTGTACGAGCAGTACTTC. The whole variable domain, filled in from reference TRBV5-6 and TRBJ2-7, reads DAGVTQSPTHLIKTRGQQVTLRCSPKSGHDTVSWYQQALGQGPQFIFQYYEEEERQRGNFPDRFSGHQFPNYSSELNVNALLLGDSALYLCASSLNGLYEQYFGPGTRLTVT.

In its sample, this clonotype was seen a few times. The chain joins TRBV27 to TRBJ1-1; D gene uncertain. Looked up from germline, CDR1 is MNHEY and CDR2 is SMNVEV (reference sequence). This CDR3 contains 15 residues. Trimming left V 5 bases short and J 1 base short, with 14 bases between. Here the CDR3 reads CASSPTQLGNTEAFF. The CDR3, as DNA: TGTGCCAGCAGTCCAACCCAACTTGGGAACACTGAAGCTTTCTTT.

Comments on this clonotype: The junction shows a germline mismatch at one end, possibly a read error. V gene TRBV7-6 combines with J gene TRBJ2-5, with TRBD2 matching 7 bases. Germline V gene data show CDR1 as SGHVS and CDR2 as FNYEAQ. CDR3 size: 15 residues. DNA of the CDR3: TGTGCTAGCAGCCAGAGACTAGCTGCACAAGAGACCCAGTACTTC. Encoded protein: CASSQRLAAQETQYF. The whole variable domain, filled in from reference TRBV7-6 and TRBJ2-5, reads GAGVSQSPRYKVTKRGQDVALRCDPISGHVSLYWYRQALGQGPEFLTYFNYEAQQDKSGLPNDRFSAERPEGSISTLTIQRTEQRDSAMYRCASSQRLAAQETQYFGPGTRLLVL.

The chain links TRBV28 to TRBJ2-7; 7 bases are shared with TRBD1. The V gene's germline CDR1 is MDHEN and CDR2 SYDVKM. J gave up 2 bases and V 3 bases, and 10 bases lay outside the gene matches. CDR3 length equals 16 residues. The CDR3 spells CASSFASGTEPYEQYV. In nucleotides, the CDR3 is TGTGCCAGCAGTTTTGCGTCCGGGACAGAGCCCTACGAGCAGTACGTC.